The sample holds one count of the clone carrying this T cell receptor beta chain. Its cognate antigen is unknown. These data are taken from a study of cytomegalovirus exposure and HLA in healthy donors. Regarding the study as a whole: 87-base-pair reads could not separate some V segments, including TRBV6-2 and TRBV6-3.

13 Jbeta primers and 60 Vbeta primers were used for the PCR. Sequencing used immunoSEQ multiplex PCR; TCRdb keeps in-frame clones, though not all of them. The sample lists approximately 140,000 clones, more than 60% seen once, with 6.5% in the top ten. Sampled while nominally healthy, donors likely had unrecorded immune exposures. The germline V gene encodes CDR1 MDHEN and CDR2 SYDVKM. The CDR3 has 14 amino acids. J lost 6 bases, V lost 6 bases, and 6 bases had no gene match. This receptor was identified in a woman aged 55 to 70 in good health and CMV-seronegative. The sequencing sample was made of PBMCs. V and J are TRBV28 and TRBJ2-7, with 12 bases matching TRBD1. The CDR3 DNA is TGTGCCAGCAGCCGGGACAGGGGGCAGGGCGAGCAGTACTTC. It encodes CASSRDRGQGEQYF.